This T cell receptor beta chain was documented in a study of cytomegalovirus exposure and HLA in healthy donors. Germline CDR1 SGHRS, CDR2 YFSETQ. The CDR3 extends over 15 amino acids. Unmatched junction bases numbered 5, after V lost 3 bases and J lost 2 bases. The assay was immunoSEQ multiplex PCR, and TCRdb's table has in-frame clones only and misses some. Of some 45,000 clones in the sample, roughly nine tenths were seen once. The sequence derives from a young man in good health and CMV-seronegative. The V call is TRBV5-1, the J call TRBJ2-5; TRBD2 matches 9 bases. The sequencing input was PBMCs. Here the CDR3 DNA reads TGCGCCAGCAGCTCCCCGACTAGCGGACAAGAGACCCAGTACTTC. Translating gives CASSSPTSGQETQYF.